One sample yielded the 17 T cell receptor beta chains listed below, sequenced in a study of human T cells and chemical hapten exposure. From the RACE reads, TCRdb called clonotypes with MiXCR, one entry per CDR3 protein. The sample contains 95,000 to 100,000 distinct CDR3 sequences, 10% to 12% of which appear only once. Time point: pre-sensitization, week 0. Treatment indicated: therapeutic diphenylcyclopropenone sensitization with weekly scalp DPC. The specimen comprised whole blood, sampled in connection with sensitization to the hapten diphenylcyclopropenone (DPC). The receptors were sampled from a woman aged 60 to 75 with alopecia areata. Some clones in this sample may be carry-over from other donors' samples.

There are many counts of this clonotype. V and J are TRBV25-1 and TRBJ1-6, with D possibly being TRBD1 (5 bases). The germline V gene encodes CDR1 MGHDK and CDR2 SYGVNS. Trimming removed 7 bases at V and 9 bases at J, with 19 bases between. The CDR3 is 15 amino acids. CDR3: CASTEGDSMGSPLHF. CDR3 nucleotides: TGTGCCAGCACCGAAGGGGATTCTATGGGTTCACCCCTCCACTTT.

This clonotype showed up many times. This chain uses TRBV12-3 or TRBV12-4 with TRBJ2-6, with D perhaps matching TRBD1 (5 bases). The length of the CDR3 is 18 residues. Trimming stripped 2 bases from V and 0 bases from J, with 14 bases between. This CDR3 is CASSLWGRGYSGANVLTF. The CDR3 nucleotides read TGTGCCAGCAGTTTATGGGGCCGCGGTTACTCTGGGGCCAACGTCCTGACTTTC.

This clonotype was observed many times. The chain joins TRBV27 to TRBJ2-1; 9 bases align to TRBD2. The V gene's germline CDR1 is MNHEY and CDR2 SMNVEV (reference sequence). After removal of 5 bases from V and 4 bases from J, the junction contained 12 bases not matched to a gene. This CDR3 comprises 17 residues. The CDR3 region has the DNA TGTGCCAGCAGTCCTAGACCGACTAGCGGTTTTTACAATGAGCAGTTCTTC. Protein: CASSPRPTSGFYNEQFF.

This CDR3 is CASRSGQGVNEQFF. Here the CDR3 DNA reads TGTGCCAGCAGATCTGGACAGGGGGTAAATGAGCAGTTCTTC. V is TRBV2 and J is TRBJ2-1; 10 nucleotides line up with TRBD1. CDR3 length equals 14 residues. J lost 7 bases, V lost 6 bases, and 6 bases had no gene match. Germline V gene lookup returns CDR1 SNHLY and CDR2 FYNNEI.

There are a few counts of this clonotype. The chain carries TRBV5-1 and TRBJ2-5, with 7 bases fitting TRBD1. The trim removed 4 bases at V and 3 bases at J, leaving 6 bases unmatched. The CDR3 sequence is 14 residues long. The germline CDR1 and CDR2 sequences are SGHRS and YFSETQ. The CDR3, as DNA: TGCGCCAGCAGCGTCGACAGGGCTGAAGAGACCCAGTACTTC. Protein sequence: CASSVDRAEETQYF.

V is TRBV7-6 and J is TRBJ2-5; D is undetermined. Trimming shortened V by 4 bases and J by 5 bases, and 14 bases separated the two germline ends. From germline, CDR1 is SGHVS and CDR2 FNYEAQ. This CDR3 has 14 residues. The CDR3 nucleotides are TGTGCCAGCAGCTCCTCCCCGATTTGGGAGACCCAGTACTTC. Protein product: CASSSSPIWETQYF.

The sample holds a few counts of this clonotype. The genes are TRBV5-4 and TRBJ1-6; D perhaps matches TRBD1 (6 bases). The CDR3 consists of 17 residues. V lost 3 bases and J 0 bases, leaving 13 bases between the germline ends. Germline CDR1 reads SGHNT; CDR2 reads YYREEE (reference sequence). The CDR3 region has the DNA TGTGCCAGCAGCTCAGGGGTTTCGGGCTCCTATAATTCACCCCTCCACTTT. Its protein product is CASSSGVSGSYNSPLHF. Full variable domain (remainder filled in from reference TRBV5-4 and TRBJ1-6): ETGVTQSPTHLIKTRGQQVTLRCSSQSGHNTVSWYQQALGQGPQFIFQYYREEENGRGNFPPRFSGLQFPNYSSELNVNALELDDSALYLCASSSGVSGSYNSPLHFGNGTRLTVT.

This clonotype was counted between two and nine times. V and J are TRBV12-3 or TRBV12-4 and TRBJ2-7; D is unresolved. This CDR3 contains 14 residues. V lost 7 bases and J 6 bases, leaving 19 bases between the germline ends. The CDR3 spells CASTTPSNLREQYF. CDR3 DNA: TGTGCCAGCACCACTCCCTCCAACCTTCGCGAGCAGTACTTC.

The table lists this clonotype with many counts. The chain carries TRBV7-6 and TRBJ1-1; 8 bases match TRBD1. The CDR3 has 15 amino acids. Trimming cost V 1 base and J 5 bases; bases outside gene matches: 6. The germline V gene has CDR1 SGHVS and CDR2 FNYEAQ. The CDR3 region is CASSLVAGGETEAFF. Written as DNA, the CDR3 is TGTGCCAGCAGCTTAGTCGCAGGGGGCGAGACTGAAGCTTTCTTT.

V gene TRBV5-1 combines with J gene TRBJ1-3, with 7 bases lining up with TRBD1. The junction had 5 bases not matched to a gene; V was cut back by 5 bases and J by 0 bases. Germline CDR1 SGHRS, CDR2 YFSETQ. CDR3 size: 15 residues. DNA of the CDR3: TGCGCCAGCAGGGGGGACAGTTCCTCTGGAAACACCATATATTTT. Its protein is CASRGDSSSGNTIYF.

The V gene is TRBV29-1, the J gene TRBJ1-2, with unresolved D. The germline gives CDR1 SQVTM, CDR2 ANQGSEA. The germline V and J ends were trimmed by 4 bases and 1 base, with 7 bases remaining between them. The CDR3 has 12 residues. The CDR3 bases are TGCAGCGTTGTGAGCAGTAACTATGGCTACACCTTC. The encoded protein is CSVVSSNYGYTF.

The V and J genes are TRBV5-1 and TRBJ2-5; 9 nucleotides agree with TRBD2. The CDR3 length is 15 residues. With V trimmed by 4 bases and J by 6 bases, 10 bases remained unmatched. CDR1 is SGHRS and CDR2 is YFSETQ in the germline V gene. The CDR3 nucleotides read TGCGCCAGCAGCGTGATGGCGGGGGGGTGGCAGACCCAGTACTTC. This sequence encodes CASSVMAGGWQTQYF.

This clonotype appeared a few times. The chain has TRBV5-1 and TRBJ1-1, with 9 bases aligning to TRBD1. V was clipped by 4 bases and J by 5 bases; unmatched bases: 12. This CDR3 comprises 16 residues. Germline CDR1 reads SGHRS; CDR2 reads YFSETQ. The DNA for the CDR3 is TGCGCCAGCAGCAGTGCCCCACAGGGGGCGCGAACTGAAGCTTTCTTT. This sequence encodes CASSSAPQGARTEAFF.

This clonotype was observed at least ten times. The V call is TRBV20-1, the J call TRBJ1-4; D is undetermined. V gave up 3 bases and J gave up 4 bases, with 6 bases separating them. Germline CDR1 reads DFQATT; CDR2 reads SNEGSKA (reference sequence). This CDR3 region has 12 residues. The CDR3 spells CSASLRNEKLFF. CDR3 in DNA: TGCAGTGCTAGTTTGCGTAATGAAAAACTGTTTTTT.

This clonotype occurred many times. The V gene is TRBV20-1, the J gene TRBJ2-5, with a tentative D call TRBD2 (6 bases). Per germline, CDR1 DFQATT and CDR2 SNEGSKA (reference sequence). V dropped 5 bases and J dropped 1 base, with 17 bases sitting between them. This CDR3 contains 15 residues. The CDR3 DNA reads as TGCAGTGCTGACACGCGGGGTCTCCCCCAAGAGACCCAGTACTTC. Residues: CSADTRGLPQETQYF.

The chain couples TRBV9 to TRBJ2-7; D may be TRBD1 or TRBD2 (6 bases each). The germline CDR1 and CDR2 sequences are SGDLS and YYNGEE. The CDR3 consists of 16 residues. The V end lost 1 base, the J end lost 0 bases, and 14 bases lay between the germline ends. This chain's CDR3 is CASSVSSGASSYEQYF. CDR3 in DNA: TGTGCCAGCAGCGTAAGCTCGGGGGCCAGCTCCTACGAGCAGTACTTC.

This clonotype was counted ten times or more. This rearrangement joins TRBV29-1 to TRBJ1-1; a weak D match, TRBD1 (6 bases). This CDR3 comprises 12 residues. V was shortened by 4 bases and J by 1 base, with 7 bases between the two germline ends. Germline CDR1 and CDR2: SQVTM and ANQGSEA. CDR3 sequence: CSVVRGNTEAFF. CDR3 nucleotides: TGCAGCGTTGTCAGGGGGAACACTGAAGCTTTCTTT.